This T cell receptor beta chain came from a study of CD8 T cells in Susac syndrome. Overall study context: The Susac syndrome patients that were sequenced included over five with active disease and 8 or 9 in remission.

RNA in amounts of roughly 0.45 to 1 ug was reverse transcribed with random hexamers. An immunoSEQ multiplex PCR generated amplified TCR beta CDR3 products spanning 54 Vbeta and 13 Jbeta. Via MiXCR, TCRdb re-called the immunoSEQ multiplex PCR reads, giving one row per CDR3 protein. Of 200,000 to 300,000 distinct CDR3 sequences in the sample, less than 96% were seen once. About this clonotype: Its antigen is unknown.

General study results and limits: It was acknowledged in the study that its TCR sequencing and HLA analysis involved a relatively small number of individuals.

The CD8+ and CD4+ T cells were isolated magnetically using a negative isolation approach, whereas the TEMRA cells were enriched by FACS. Material: CD4+ T cells from PBMCs. The TCR was taken from a human donor with Susac syndrome.

The CDR3 is CATSDTRGPNVLTF. The CDR3 DNA reads as TGTGCCACCAGTGACACCAGGGGACCCAACGTCCTGACTTTC. The chain uses TRBV24-1 and TRBJ2-6; TRBD1 might be the D (6 bases). V was clipped by 4 bases and J by 8 bases, with 11 bases between them. The CDR3 has 14 residues. The germline V gene has CDR1 KGHDR and CDR2 SFDVKD.